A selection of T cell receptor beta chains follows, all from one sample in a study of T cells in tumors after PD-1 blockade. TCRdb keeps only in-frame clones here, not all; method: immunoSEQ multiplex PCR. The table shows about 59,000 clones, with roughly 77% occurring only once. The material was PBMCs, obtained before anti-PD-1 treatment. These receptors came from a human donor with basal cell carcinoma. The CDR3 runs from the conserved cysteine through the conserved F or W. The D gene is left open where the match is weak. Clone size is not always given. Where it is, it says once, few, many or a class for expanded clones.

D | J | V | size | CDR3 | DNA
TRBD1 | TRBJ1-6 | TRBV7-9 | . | CASSMGQGFYNSPLHF | TGTGCCAGCAGCATGGGACAGGGTTTCTATAATTCACCCCTCCACTTT
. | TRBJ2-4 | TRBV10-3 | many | CAISESATDLKNIQYF | TGTGCCATCAGTGAGTCGGCGACAGACCTCAAAAACATTCAGTACTTC
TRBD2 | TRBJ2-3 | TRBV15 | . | CATSTGGPTDTQYF | TGTGCCACCTCAACGGGGGGGCCCACAGATACGCAGTATTTT
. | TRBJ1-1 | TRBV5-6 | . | CASSLGQVANTEAFF | TGTGCCAGCAGCTTGGGACAGGTAGCGAACACTGAAGCTTTCTTT
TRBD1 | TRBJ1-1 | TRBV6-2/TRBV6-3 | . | CASSYGAGGENTEAFF | TGTGCCAGCAGTTACGGGGCAGGGGGCGAGAACACTGAAGCTTTCTTT
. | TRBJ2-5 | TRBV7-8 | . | CASSSSQGVQETQYF | TGTGCCAGCAGCTCCTCACAGGGTGTGCAAGAGACCCAGTACTTC
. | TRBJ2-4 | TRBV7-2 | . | CASSYVGAGGIQYF | TGTGCCAGCAGCTACGTCGGGGCCGGGGGCATTCAGTACTTC
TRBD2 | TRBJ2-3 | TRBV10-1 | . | CASLKGASGGLGNTQYF | TGCGCCAGCCTCAAGGGGGCTAGCGGGGGATTGGGGAATACGCAGTATTTT
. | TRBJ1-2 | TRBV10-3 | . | CAISESGPVQGNGYTF | TGTGCCATCAGTGAGTCGGGCCCGGTGCAGGGGAATGGCTACACCTTC
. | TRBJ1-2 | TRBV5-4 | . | CASSSAGHYGYTF | TGTGCCAGCAGCTCGGCAGGGCACTATGGCTACACCTTC
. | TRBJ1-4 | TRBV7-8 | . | CASSTKRVSNEKLFF | TGTGCCAGCAGTACTAAAAGGGTTTCTAATGAAAAACTGTTTTTT
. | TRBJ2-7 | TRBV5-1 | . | CASSSAGNRVLTYEQYF | TGCGCCAGCAGCTCCGCAGGGAACAGGGTACTAACGTACGAGCAGTACTTC
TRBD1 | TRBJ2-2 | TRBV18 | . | CASSPSYRGTGELFF | TGTGCCAGCTCACCATCTTACAGGGGTACCGGGGAGCTGTTTTTT
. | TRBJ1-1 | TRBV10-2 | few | CASSDFQWSREDTEAFF | TGCGCCAGCAGTGATTTTCAATGGTCACGGGAGGACACTGAAGCTTTCTTT
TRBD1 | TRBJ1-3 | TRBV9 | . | CASSVTPGQGDFGNTIYF | TGTGCCAGCAGCGTTACTCCGGGACAGGGTGATTTTGGAAACACCATATATTTT
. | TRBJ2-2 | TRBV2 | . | CASSATGNTGELFF | TGTGCCAGCAGTGCCACAGGGAACACCGGGGAGCTGTTTTTT
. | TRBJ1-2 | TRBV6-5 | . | CASSYERKNYGYTF | TGTGCCAGCAGTTATGAAAGGAAGAACTATGGCTACACCTTC
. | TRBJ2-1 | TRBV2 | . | CASMRGAGYNEQFF | TGTGCCAGCATGAGGGGGGCAGGGTACAATGAGCAGTTCTTC
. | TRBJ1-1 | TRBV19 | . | CASSIWGLNAEAFF | TGTGCCAGTAGTATCTGGGGCCTTAATGCTGAAGCTTTCTTT
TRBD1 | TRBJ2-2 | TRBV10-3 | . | CAISARDRGNTGELFF | TGTGCCATCAGTGCCCGGGACAGGGGGAACACCGGGGAGCTGTTTTTT
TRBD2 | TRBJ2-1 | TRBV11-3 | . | CASSLDWGGGYNEQFF | TGTGCCAGCAGCTTAGATTGGGGCGGGGGGTACAATGAGCAGTTCTTC
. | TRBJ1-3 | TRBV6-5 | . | CASRPSSGNTIYF | TGTGCCAGCAGGCCCTCGTCTGGAAACACCATATATTTT
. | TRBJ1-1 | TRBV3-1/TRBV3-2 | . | CASSPLGLENTEAFF | TGTGCCAGCAGCCCCCTAGGACTGGAGAACACTGAAGCTTTCTTT
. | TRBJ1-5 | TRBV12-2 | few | CASRFPGQGKKHNQPQHF | TGTGCAAGTCGCTTCCCCGGACAGGGTAAGAAGCACAATCAGCCCCAGCATTTT
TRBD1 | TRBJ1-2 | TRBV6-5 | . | CASSYGTASPTGYTF | TGTGCCAGCAGTTACGGGACAGCCTCGCCGACTGGCTACACCTTC
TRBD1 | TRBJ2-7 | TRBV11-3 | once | CASSLPSGTGPEQYF | TGTGCCAGCAGCTTACCTTCCGGGACAGGGCCCGAGCAGTACTTC
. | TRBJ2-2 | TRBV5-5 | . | CASSYLGGSSNTGELFF | TGTGCCAGCAGCTATCTGGGGGGCTCATCGAACACCGGGGAGCTGTTTTTT
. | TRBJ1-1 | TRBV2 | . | CASILDGFLNTEAFF | TGTGCCAGCATTCTGGACGGATTCTTGAACACTGAAGCTTTCTTT
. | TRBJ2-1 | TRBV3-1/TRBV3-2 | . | CASSQDRGSGSRQFF | TGTGCCAGCAGCCAAGACCGGGGTTCTGGAAGTCGGCAGTTCTTC
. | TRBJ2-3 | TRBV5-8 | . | CASSLDAGTDTQYF | TGTGCCAGCAGCTTAGACGCTGGCACAGATACGCAGTATTTT
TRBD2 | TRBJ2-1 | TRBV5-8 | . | CASSQGLAGHNEQFF | TGTGCCAGCAGCCAGGGACTAGCGGGTCATAATGAGCAGTTCTTC
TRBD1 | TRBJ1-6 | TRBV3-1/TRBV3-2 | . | CASRDRGGNSPLHF | TGTGCCAGCAGGGACAGGGGGGGTAATTCACCCCTCCACTTT
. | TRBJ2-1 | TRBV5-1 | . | CASSPPDVANEQFF | TGCGCCAGCAGCCCACCCGATGTGGCAAATGAGCAGTTCTTC
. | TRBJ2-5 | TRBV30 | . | CAHGHRETQYF | TGTGCCCACGGGCACCGAGAGACCCAGTACTTC
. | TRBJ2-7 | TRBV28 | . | CASTFQDKAYEQYF | TGTGCCAGCACCTTCCAGGACAAGGCCTACGAGCAGTACTTC
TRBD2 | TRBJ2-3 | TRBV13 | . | CASSFPSGGTDTQYF | TGTGCCAGCAGCTTCCCTAGCGGGGGAACAGATACGCAGTATTTT
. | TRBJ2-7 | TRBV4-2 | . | CASSPQGPRAPYEQYF | TGTGCCAGCAGCCCCCAGGGGCCCAGGGCGCCCTACGAGCAGTACTTC
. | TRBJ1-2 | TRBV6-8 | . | CASSYPQGGGPDGYTF | TGTGCCAGCAGTTACCCCCAGGGTGGGGGCCCAGATGGCTACACCTTC
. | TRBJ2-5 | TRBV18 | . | CASSPSGVQETQYF | TGTGCCAGCTCTCCATCCGGGGTCCAAGAGACCCAGTACTTC
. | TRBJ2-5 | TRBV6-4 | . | CASSDSGSETRKETQYF | TGTGCCAGCAGTGACTCGGGATCGGAGACCAGAAAAGAGACCCAGTACTTC
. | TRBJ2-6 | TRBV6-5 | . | CASSMGYGANVLTF | TGTGCCAGCAGTATGGGATATGGGGCCAACGTCCTGACTTTC